The rows below give T cell receptor beta chains drawn from one sample of a study of blood T cell repertoires in COVID-19. Data came from immunoSEQ multiplex PCR; TCRdb stores just in-frame clones and leaves some out. Here the sample spans about 210,000 clones, around 87% being singletons. Sample: peripheral blood. These receptors originate from a man aged 60-69 years with acute or convalescent COVID-19. Each CDR3 is given with its conserved first and last residue. The D gene is left open where the match is weak. The size entry is marked missing in some rows and otherwise reads once, few, many or a size class.

. | . | TRBJ2-5 | TRBV7-7 | TGTGCCAGCAGCTCCGCTCAGGGAACGAAGACCCAGTACTTC | CASSSAQGTKTQYF
few | TRBD1 | TRBJ1-2 | TRBV4-3 | TGCGCCAGCAGCCAGACAGGGGTCTTAGGCTACACCTTC | CASSQTGVLGYTF
. | . | TRBJ1-1 | TRBV21-1 | TGTGCCAGCAGAATGATGGAGGTGGGCACTGAAGCTTTCTTT | CASRMMEVGTEAFF
. | . | TRBJ2-2 | TRBV5-1 | TGCGCCAGCAGCTTGATGGGGGGGAACACCGGGGAGCTGTTTTTT | CASSLMGGNTGELFF
. | TRBD1 | TRBJ1-2 | TRBV5-5 | TGTGCCAGCAGCCACCCGGGACAGGGGGCCTTC | CASSHPGQGAF
. | TRBD1 | TRBJ2-3 | TRBV18 | TGTGCCAGCTCCTATCGCCCGGGACAGGGAAGTGCAGATACGCAGTATTTT | CASSYRPGQGSADTQYF
. | . | TRBJ2-2 | TRBV12-3/TRBV12-4 | TGTGCCAGCAGTTTACGAGGGCCCGGGGAGCTGTTTTTT | CASSLRGPGELFF
. | . | TRBJ1-1 | TRBV5-5 | TGTGCCAGCAGCTTGGGGGAGGGCACTGAAGCTTTCTTT | CASSLGEGTEAFF
. | TRBD1 | TRBJ1-2 | TRBV6-5 | TGTGCCAGCACCGCCCAGGGGGCGGTGAGCTATGGCTACACCTTC | CASTAQGAVSYGYTF
. | . | TRBJ2-5 | TRBV7-2 | TGTGCCAGCAGCTTACCCAGGAACCAAGAGACCCAGTACTTC | CASSLPRNQETQYF
. | TRBD2 | TRBJ2-7 | TRBV5-4 | TGTGCCAGCAGCTCTATGGGGGGGGTTCTCTCCTACGAGCAGTACTTC | CASSSMGGVLSYEQYF
. | TRBD2 | TRBJ2-1 | TRBV7-8 | TGTGCCAGCAGCACCCGGACTAGCGGTGAGCAGTTCTTC | CASSTRTSGEQFF
. | TRBD1 | TRBJ2-6 | TRBV3-1/TRBV3-2 | TGTGCCAGCAGCCAAGATAGGCTCGGACAGGGTTCTGGGGCCAACGTCCTGACTTTC | CASSQDRLGQGSGANVLTF
. | TRBD2 | TRBJ2-5 | TRBV4-2 | TGTGCCAGCAGCCCCGGGACTAGCGGGGGGGCCGAAGAGACCCAGTACTTC | CASSPGTSGGAEETQYF
. | TRBD1 | TRBJ1-1 | TRBV15 | TGTGCCACCAGCAGAGTCGGGGACAGGTTTTTTGCTGAAGCTTTCTTT | CATSRVGDRFFAEAFF
. | TRBD1 | TRBJ2-7 | TRBV9 | TGTGCCAGCAGCGTAGGGACAGGCTCTGAGCAGTACTTC | CASSVGTGSEQYF
. | . | TRBJ2-2 | TRBV7-2 | TGTGCCAGCAGCTTAGGCAGGGGGGACACCGGGGAGCTGTTTTTT | CASSLGRGDTGELFF
. | TRBD1 | TRBJ2-5 | TRBV7-3 | TGTGCCAGCAGCGTAACAGGGGGCGCTCGGGAGACCCAGTACTTC | CASSVTGGARETQYF
. | TRBD1 | TRBJ1-1 | TRBV9 | TGTGCCAGCAGCGTAGACGGACAGGGGTACACTGAAGCTTTCTTT | CASSVDGQGYTEAFF
once | . | TRBJ1-6 | TRBV27 | TGTGCCAGCAGTTCCCGGACTGCCACTTTAGGATCACCCCTCCACTTT | CASSSRTATLGSPLHF
. | TRBD2 | TRBJ2-3 | TRBV7-2 | TGTGCCAGCAGCTTGGGGTCACTAGCGCAAGATACGCAGTATTTT | CASSLGSLAQDTQYF
. | . | TRBJ1-4 | TRBV19 | TGTGCCGGCGCTGGGGGCCCTAATGAAAAACTGTTTTTT | CAGAGGPNEKLFF